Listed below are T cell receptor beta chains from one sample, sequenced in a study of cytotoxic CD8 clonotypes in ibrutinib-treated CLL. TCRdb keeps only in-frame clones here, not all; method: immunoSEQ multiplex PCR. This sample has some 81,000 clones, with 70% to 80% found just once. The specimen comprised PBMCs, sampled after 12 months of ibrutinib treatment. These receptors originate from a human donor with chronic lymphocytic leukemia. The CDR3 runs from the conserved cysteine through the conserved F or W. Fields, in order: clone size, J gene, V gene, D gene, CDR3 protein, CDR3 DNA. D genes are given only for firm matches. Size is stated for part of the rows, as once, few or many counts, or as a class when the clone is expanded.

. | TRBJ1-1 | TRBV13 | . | CASSFWEHTEAFF | TGTGCCAGCAGCTTCTGGGAACACACTGAAGCTTTCTTT
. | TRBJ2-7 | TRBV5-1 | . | CASSPGGAGRSYEQYF | TGCGCCAGCAGCCCGGGCGGGGCAGGGAGGTCCTACGAGCAGTACTTC
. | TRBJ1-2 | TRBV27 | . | CATLRHNNGYTF | TGTGCCACCCTACGACATAACAATGGCTACACCTTC
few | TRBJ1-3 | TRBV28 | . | CASSAYPGNTIYF | TGTGCCAGCAGTGCCTATCCTGGAAACACCATATATTTT
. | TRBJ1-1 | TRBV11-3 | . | CASSRQREAFF | TGTGCCAGCAGTCGCCAGAGGGAAGCTTTCTTT
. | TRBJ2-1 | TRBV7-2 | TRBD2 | CASSFRLAGGRSSEQFF | TGTGCCAGCAGCTTCCGACTAGCGGGGGGGCGTAGTAGTGAGCAGTTCTTC
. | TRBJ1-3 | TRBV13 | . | CASRGAGWAGNTIYF | TGTGCCAGCCGCGGGGCAGGGTGGGCTGGAAACACCATATATTTT
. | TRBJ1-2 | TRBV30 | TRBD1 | CAWSSLEGAGGYTF | TGTGCCTGGAGTTCGTTGGAGGGGGCCGGTGGCTACACCTTC
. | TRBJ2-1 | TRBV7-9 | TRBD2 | CASSKRRLAGGDEQFF | TGTGCCAGCAGCAAAAGGCGGCTAGCGGGGGGAGATGAGCAGTTCTTC
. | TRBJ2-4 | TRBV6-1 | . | CASSERVAKNIQYF | TGTGCCAGCAGTGAACGTGTAGCCAAAAACATTCAGTACTTC
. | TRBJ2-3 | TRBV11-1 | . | CASSRGWADTQYF | TGTGCCAGCAGCCGGGGGTGGGCAGATACGCAGTATTTT
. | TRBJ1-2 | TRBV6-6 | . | CASSYGGDGGYTF | TGTGCCAGCAGTTACGGAGGGGATGGAGGCTACACCTTC
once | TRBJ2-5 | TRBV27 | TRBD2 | CASSPGTSGTRQETQYF | TGTGCCAGCAGTCCCGGGACTAGCGGGACCAGACAAGAGACCCAGTACTTC
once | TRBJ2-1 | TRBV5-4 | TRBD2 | CASSVDGGSGYNEQFF | TGTGCCAGCAGCGTGGACGGGGGGTCGGGTTACAATGAGCAGTTCTTC
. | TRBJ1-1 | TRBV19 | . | CASSMGLRKTEAFF | TGTGCCAGTAGTATGGGGTTAAGAAAGACTGAAGCTTTCTTT
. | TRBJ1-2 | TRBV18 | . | CASSPMSGYGYTF | TGTGCCAGCTCACCAATGAGTGGGTATGGCTACACCTTC